Presented here are 9 T cell receptor beta chains from one specimen sequenced in a study of response to subunit inactivated influenza vaccine. TCRdb ran MiXCR on the RT-PCR reads and lists one entry per CDR3 protein. The sample yields around 790,000 distinct CDR3 sequences, roughly 20% seen once. Source: PBMCs from blood, taken roughly 5 days after vaccination. The receptors here all came from a man aged 50-60 years who received an inactivated influenza vaccine.

In its sample, this clonotype was seen a few times. The J gene is TRBJ2-1, the V gene TRBV27; 10 nucleotides align to TRBD2. Germline CDR1 is MNHEY and CDR2 is SMNVEV (reference sequence). V gave up 4 bases and J gave up 2 bases; unmatched junction bases: 11. The CDR3 spans 18 residues. CDR3 region: CASSSFRLAGPPYNEQFF. In DNA form, the CDR3 reads TGTGCCAGCAGTTCATTTCGACTAGCGGGCCCCCCCTACAATGAGCAGTTCTTC.

On this clonotype itself: It may be a read error: a sequence one base away is much more abundant. No conserved phenylalanine or tryptophan is present at the end of the CDR3, so a read error is the likely explanation. This sequence joins TRBV5-1 and TRBJ2-1; D unclear. The CDR3 is 14 residues long. Looked up from germline, CDR1 is SGHRS and CDR2 is YFSETQ. The V end was cut by 0 bases, the J end by 5 bases, with 9 bases between. CDR3 sequence (DNA): TGCGCCAGCAGCTTGGCCAGAGATAACAATGAGCAGTTCTAC. Amino acid sequence: CASSLARDNNEQFY.

The genes are TRBV4-2 and TRBJ2-1, with TRBD1 identical over 9 bases. V gave up 1 base and J gave up 2 bases; unmatched junction bases: 24. The length of the CDR3 is 23 residues. Germline lookup yields CDR1 LGHNA and CDR2 YNFKEQ. CDR3 nucleotides: TGTGCCAGCAGCCAAGCCCCGGGACAGGGTAATCGTGAACCCCAAATTACCTACAATGAGCAGTTCTTC. Protein sequence: CASSQAPGQGNREPQITYNEQFF.

This clonotype was detected only a few times. This chain joins TRBV28 and TRBJ2-3; 10 bases agree with TRBD2. V lost 7 bases and J lost 5; bases outside the gene matches: 15. The CDR3 loop spans 17 amino acids. In germline, CDR1 is MDHEN, CDR2 SYDVKM. CDR3 DNA sequence: TGTGCCAGCACCCTTTCTCCGGGACTAGCGAGTGGAGATACGCAGTATTTT. Translated: CASTLSPGLASGDTQYF.

This chain's CDR3 is CSARPTSARGETQYF. In DNA form, the CDR3 reads TGCAGTGCTAGACCGACTAGCGCCAGGGGGGAGACCCAGTACTTC. The chain recombines TRBV20-1 with TRBJ2-5; weak D call: TRBD2 (8 bases). Trimming stripped 2 bases from V and 5 bases from J, with 18 bases between. There are 15 residues in the CDR3. The V gene's germline CDR1 is DFQATT and CDR2 SNEGSKA (reference sequence).

The chain joins TRBV6-5 to TRBJ1-6; D is unclear. V was trimmed by 2 bases and J by 0 bases, leaving 11 bases between them. The CDR3 is made up of 17 amino acids. Per the germline V gene, CDR1 is MNHEY and CDR2 is SVGAGI. This CDR3 reads CASSYEGSPSYNSPLHF. The CDR3 nucleotides read TGTGCCAGCAGTTACGAAGGCAGCCCCTCCTATAATTCACCCCTCCACTTT.

The chain is built from TRBV7-9 and TRBJ2-3; 9 positions agree with TRBD1. Germline trimming cut 2 bases from V and 4 bases from J; bases unmatched to any gene: 7. CDR1 and CDR2 from the germline V gene are SEHNR and FQNEAQ (reference sequence). The CDR3 spans 16 residues. In DNA, the CDR3 is TGTGCCAGCAGCTTACGAGGACAGGGGTACTCAGATACGCAGTATTTT. Protein: CASSLRGQGYSDTQYF.

This sequence joins TRBV7-2 and TRBJ2-1; 12 bases fit TRBD2. The CDR3 loop spans 17 amino acids. The germline gives CDR1 SGHTA, CDR2 FQGNSA. V was clipped by 5 bases and J by 7 bases; unmatched bases: 12. The CDR3 nucleotides read TGTGCCAGCAGCGCCTTTGGACTAGCGGGAAGGGGTAATGAGCAGTTCTTC. Its translation is CASSAFGLAGRGNEQFF.

The CDR3 loop is CASSLEGAFGQPQHF. CDR3 sequence (DNA): TGTGCCAGCAGCTTGGAAGGGGCGTTCGGTCAGCCCCAGCATTTT. The chain employs TRBV5-5 and TRBJ1-5; maybe TRBD1 (5 bases). The V end lost 0 bases, the J end lost 6 bases, and 13 bases lay between the germline ends. This CDR3 has 15 amino acids. Germline loops: CDR1 SGHKS, CDR2 YYEKEE (reference sequence). The full variable domain, rest sourced from reference TRBV5-5 and TRBJ1-5, is DAGVTQSPTHLIKTRGQQVTLRCSPISGHKSVSWYQQVLGQGPQFIFQYYEKEERGRGNFPDRFSARQFPNYSSELNVNALLLGDSALYLCASSLEGAFGQPQHFGDGTRLSIL.